The 30 T cell receptor beta chains below come from one sample, sequenced in a study of blood T cell repertoires in COVID-19. Data came from immunoSEQ multiplex PCR; TCRdb stores just in-frame clones and leaves some out. The sample consists of under 250,000 clones, around 80% of them appearing once. The specimen was peripheral blood. The receptor set was obtained from a woman between 40 and 50 years old with acute or convalescent COVID-19.

The V call is TRBV11-3, the J call TRBJ1-1, with 7 bases identical to TRBD1. J lost 2 bases, V lost 5 bases, and 2 bases had no gene match. The CDR3 has 13 residues. Germline V gene lookup returns CDR1 SGHNT and CDR2 YENEEA. Written as DNA, the CDR3 is TGTGCCAGCAGCCGACAGGGAAACACTGAAGCTTTCTTT. Amino acids: CASSRQGNTEAFF.

The gene calls are TRBV6-1 and TRBJ1-2, with 10 bases aligning to TRBD1. The trim removed 2 bases at V and 3 bases at J, leaving 3 bases unmatched. CDR3 length equals 15 residues. Per germline, CDR1 MNHNS and CDR2 SASEGT. DNA for the CDR3: TGTGCCAGCAGTGAAACCGGACAGGGGGACTATGGCTACACCTTC. Translation gives CASSETGQGDYGYTF.

The gene calls are TRBV4-3 and TRBJ2-7; 11 bases map to TRBD1. The CDR3 has 16 amino acids. The germline V gene encodes CDR1 LGHNA and CDR2 YSLEER. The V segment lost 3 bases and the J segment 6 bases; nucleotides outside the gene matches: 10. DNA of the CDR3: TGCGCCAGCAGCCAGAGCACCGGGACAGGGGGAGGCGAGCAGTACTTC. Protein: CASSQSTGTGGGEQYF.

This chain links TRBV4-1 with TRBJ2-2; D remains ambiguous. The V gene's germline CDR1 is MGHRA and CDR2 YSYEKL. The ends were cut back, 0 bases at V and 2 bases at J, with 13 bases in the middle. The CDR3 is made up of 17 amino acids. The CDR3 loop reads CASSQEFAATNTGELFF. In DNA form, the CDR3 reads TGCGCCAGCAGCCAAGAATTCGCGGCCACCAACACCGGGGAGCTGTTTTTT.

Only one count was recorded for this clone. The chain is built from TRBV3-1 (or the pseudogene TRBV3-2) and TRBJ2-1, with 11 bases identical to TRBD2. The V gene end was trimmed by 4 bases and the J gene end by 8 bases; junction bases not matched to a gene: 7. The germline gives CDR1 LGHDT, CDR2 YNNKEL (reference sequence). The CDR3 extends over 15 amino acids. The CDR3 DNA is TGTGCCAGCAGCCTAGTAGCGGGGGGGCCCTATGAGCAGTTCTTC. Translation gives CASSLVAGGPYEQFF.

The chain recombines TRBV7-8 with TRBJ2-1; maybe TRBD2 (5 bases). The CDR3 contains 18 residues. Between the trimmed V and J ends, which lost 5 bases and 5 bases, there was a span of 25 bases. Germline CDR1 SGHVS, CDR2 FQNEAQ. The CDR3 loop is CASSQVIKAQAADNEQFF. In nucleotides, the CDR3 is TGTGCCAGCAGCCAAGTTATTAAAGCCCAAGCGGCGGACAATGAGCAGTTCTTC.

The chain employs TRBV12-3 or TRBV12-4 and TRBJ1-4; the match to TRBD1 covers 8 bases. J gave up 4 bases and V 10 bases, and 5 bases lay outside the gene matches. The CDR3 is made up of 13 amino acids. CDR3 loop: CATQGDINEKLFF. CDR3 coding DNA: TGTGCCACACAGGGGGATATTAATGAAAAACTGTTTTTT.

The table lists this clone with many counts. The CDR3 nucleotides are TGTGCCAGCAGCAACCTTAGAGGCCATGAGCAGTTCTTC. Translated, it gives CASSNLRGHEQFF. The chain couples TRBV4-2 to TRBJ2-1; D gene unclear. The ends were cut back, 5 bases at V and 8 bases at J, with 13 bases in the middle. This CDR3 has 13 amino acids. Germline CDR1 and CDR2: LGHNA and YNFKEQ.

The rearrangement links TRBV14 to TRBJ2-1, with no clear D. Looked up from germline, CDR1 is SGHDN and CDR2 is FVKESK. This CDR3 has 13 amino acids. V gave up 0 bases and J gave up 7 bases, with 7 bases separating them. The CDR3 protein is CASSQDLLNEQFF. CDR3 sequence (DNA): TGTGCCAGCAGCCAAGATCTGTTAAATGAGCAGTTCTTC.

This chain links TRBV19 with TRBJ2-7; 9 bases align to TRBD1. Losses at the gene ends were 7 bases for V and 2 bases for J; bases not matched to a gene: 3. This CDR3 has 13 amino acids. The V gene's germline CDR1 is LNHDA and CDR2 SQIVND (reference sequence). In nucleotides, the CDR3 is TGTGCCAGTAAAGACAGGGGGACCTACGAGCAGTACTTC. Translating it yields CASKDRGTYEQYF.

V gene TRBV5-1 combines with J gene TRBJ2-4; D may be TRBD1 (6 bases). Germline assignment: CDR1 SGHRS and CDR2 YFSETQ. The CDR3 runs 15 residues. V dropped 0 bases and J dropped 5 bases, with 12 bases sitting between them. The CDR3 sequence is CASSLAGRGENIQYF. The DNA of the CDR3 is TGCGCCAGCAGCTTGGCTGGCAGGGGCGAAAACATTCAGTACTTC. The full variable domain, in which reference TRBV5-1 and TRBJ2-4 provide the parts outside the CDR3, is KAGVTQTPRYLIKTRGQQVTLSCSPISGHRSVSWYQQTPGQGLQFLFEYFSETQRNKGNFPGRFSGRQFSNSRSEMNVSTLELGDSALYLCASSLAGRGENIQYFGAGTRLSVL.

This clone turned up a few times. The chain links TRBV9 to TRBJ2-2; no clear D. Germline loops: CDR1 SGDLS, CDR2 YYNGEE. V shed 3 bases and J shed 0 bases, with 3 bases lying between them. The CDR3 has 13 amino acids. CDR3 nucleotides: TGTGCCAGCAGCGCGGCGAACACCGGGGAGCTGTTTTTT. It translates to CASSAANTGELFF.

The chain joins TRBV12-5 to TRBJ1-3, with 7 bases identical to TRBD1. V was clipped by 7 bases and J by 1 base; unmatched bases: 4. CDR3 length equals 14 residues. The V gene's germline CDR1 is LGHNT and CDR2 FRNRAP. The CDR3 sequence: CASALTGSGNTIYF. The CDR3 region has the DNA TGTGCTAGTGCCCTGACAGGGTCTGGAAACACCATATATTTT.

This chain joins TRBV6-1 and TRBJ2-1, with 9 bases fitting TRBD1. The ends lost 0 bases at V and 6 bases at J; junction bases unmatched: 9. Germline-derived CDR1 and CDR2 are MNHNS and SASEGT. This CDR3 is 17 amino acids long. CDR3 bases: TGTGCCAGCAGTGAAGCTCCCGGGACAGGGACCTTCAATGAGCAGTTCTTC. This sequence encodes CASSEAPGTGTFNEQFF.

This chain uses TRBV10-3 with TRBJ2-3, with a possible D match to TRBD2 (6 bases). CDR3 size: 14 residues. Germline V gene data show CDR1 as ENHRY and CDR2 as SYGVKD. V was shortened by 5 bases and J by 1 base, with 10 bases between the two germline ends. In DNA form, the CDR3 reads TGTGCCATCAGTCGGGAGATGGGCACAGATACGCAGTATTTT. Protein: CAISREMGTDTQYF.

V gene TRBV4-1 combines with J gene TRBJ2-7, with 7 bases matching TRBD2. This CDR3 contains 16 residues. Germline CDR1 MGHRA, CDR2 YSYEKL. J lost 4 bases, V lost 0 bases, and 9 bases had no gene match. The DNA of the CDR3 is TGCGCCAGCAGCCAAGAGGCCCTAGCGGCGCTTTACGAGCAGTACTTC. Amino acids: CASSQEALAALYEQYF.

In its sample, this clone was seen once. The chain uses TRBV6-5 and TRBJ1-1; no reliable D call. With 2 bases removed from V and 6 bases from J, the gap between germline ends came to 13 bases. Germline V gene sequence: CDR1 MNHEY, CDR2 SVGAGI. This CDR3 is 14 amino acids long. This CDR3 is CASSYGGKTAEAFF. In DNA, the CDR3 is TGTGCCAGCAGTTACGGAGGCAAAACAGCTGAAGCTTTCTTT.

The chain employs TRBV5-1 and TRBJ2-3, with TRBD2 as a possible D gene (7 bases). The CDR3 has 14 amino acids. CDR1 is SGHRS and CDR2 is YFSETQ in the germline V gene. V lost 2 bases and J lost 8, with 15 bases in between. CDR3 region: CASSFEQGGGTQYF. The CDR3, as DNA: TGCGCCAGCAGCTTCGAACAGGGAGGGGGTACGCAGTATTTT.

CDR3 sequence: CASSERQGRISEAFF. The CDR3 DNA reads TGTGCCAGCAGTGAACGACAGGGGAGAATATCCGAAGCTTTCTTT. The chain uses TRBV2 and TRBJ1-1; 8 positions agree with TRBD1. The CDR3 is 15 residues long. Germline CDR1 reads SNHLY; CDR2 reads FYNNEI. After removal of 2 bases from V and 8 bases from J, the junction contained 10 bases not matched to a gene.

The genes are TRBV10-2 and TRBJ2-4; 12 positions agree with TRBD2. Germline V gene data show CDR1 as WSHSY and CDR2 as SAAADI. Trimming cost V 3 bases and J 0 bases; bases outside gene matches: 12. The CDR3 is 20 residues long. The chain's CDR3 is CASSETPTSGGFLAKNIQYF. The CDR3, as DNA: TGCGCCAGCAGTGAAACCCCGACTAGCGGGGGATTCCTAGCCAAAAACATTCAGTACTTC.

The J gene is TRBJ2-1, the V gene TRBV4-2; D unclear. CDR3 length: 16 residues. V was shortened by 0 bases and J by 4 bases, with 13 bases between the two germline ends. Germline-derived CDR1 and CDR2 are LGHNA and YNFKEQ. The chain's CDR3 is CASSQEPGTTYNEQFF. In nucleotides, the CDR3 is TGTGCCAGCAGCCAAGAACCCGGTACTACGTACAATGAGCAGTTCTTC.

There are a few counts of this clone. The gene calls are TRBV7-9 and TRBJ2-1, with D possibly matching TRBD2 (8 bases). Trimming removed 5 bases from V and 2 bases from J, with 25 bases in between. The CDR3 extends over 19 amino acids. Germline CDR1 is SEHNR and CDR2 is FQNEAQ (reference sequence). The CDR3 protein is CASSPPVTGTRGTYNEQFF. The CDR3 DNA reads TGTGCCAGCAGCCCCCCGGTGACAGGGACTAGGGGGACCTACAATGAGCAGTTCTTC.

The chain is built from TRBV2 and TRBJ1-5, with D possibly TRBD1 on 6 matching bases. CDR1 is SNHLY, CDR2 FYNNEI, per germline. V was trimmed by 5 bases and J by 5 bases, leaving 13 bases between them. This CDR3 is 14 amino acids long. CDR3 in amino acids: CASSQGPGDQPQHF. The DNA of the CDR3 is TGTGCCAGCAGTCAGGGGCCTGGGGATCAGCCCCAGCATTTT.

The chain has TRBV19 and TRBJ1-1; D might be TRBD1 (5 bases). The germline V gene has CDR1 LNHDA and CDR2 SQIVND (reference sequence). V lost 10 bases to trimming and J lost 1 base, with 13 bases between them. This CDR3 is built from 13 residues. The CDR3 spells CATLGLWNTEAFF. In DNA, the CDR3 is TGTGCCACACTGGGACTGTGGAACACTGAAGCTTTCTTT.

V is TRBV19 and J is TRBJ2-3; D is possibly TRBD1 (6 bases). This CDR3 is 12 amino acids long. Germline V gene sequence: CDR1 LNHDA, CDR2 SQIVND (reference sequence). The CDR3 region has the DNA TGTGACAGGGACGGGGTTTGGGATACGCAGTATTTT. It encodes CDRDGVWDTQYF.

The chain employs TRBV19 and TRBJ2-2; maybe TRBD2 (5 bases). The CDR3 extends over 15 amino acids. V dropped 4 bases and J dropped 1 base, with 10 bases sitting between them. Germline V gene sequence: CDR1 LNHDA, CDR2 SQIVND (reference sequence). The CDR3, as DNA: TGTGCCAGTAGTACGAGGGCCCAGAACACCGGGGAGCTGTTTTTT. It yields the protein CASSTRAQNTGELFF.

This chain connects TRBV6-1 to TRBJ2-7; TRBD2 aligns across 7 bases. V shed 8 bases and J 7 bases; nucleotides not matched to a gene: 14. Germline CDR1 MNHNS, CDR2 SASEGT. The CDR3 length is 14 residues. The CDR3 protein is CASLPRGEAREQYF. The CDR3 coding sequence is TGTGCCAGCCTTCCTCGGGGGGAAGCGCGGGAGCAGTACTTC.

The chain recombines TRBV27 with TRBJ2-2, with 9 bases lining up with TRBD1. The CDR3 covers 14 residues. Germline values: CDR1 MNHEY, CDR2 SMNVEV (reference sequence). The J segment lost 10 bases and the V segment lost 6 bases, leaving 9 bases of the junction unmatched. The DNA of the CDR3 is TGTGCCAGCAGCCCCGGGACAGGGTTCGTGGAGCTGTTTTTT. This codes for CASSPGTGFVELFF.

The V call is TRBV19, the J call TRBJ1-2, with TRBD1 matching over 9 bases. Looked up from germline, CDR1 is LNHDA and CDR2 is SQIVND (reference sequence). The length of the CDR3 is 11 residues. Trimming at V came to 9 bases and at J to 10 bases, leaving 6 bases not matched to a gene. CDR3 coding DNA: TGTGCCAGCGACAGGGGGTGGAACTACACCTTC. Translating gives CASDRGWNYTF.

The rearrangement links TRBV7-9 to TRBJ2-1; possible D gene TRBD1, 6 bases. The germline CDR1 and CDR2 sequences are SEHNR and FQNEAQ (reference sequence). The length of the CDR3 is 16 residues. V gave up 4 bases and J gave up 5 bases, with 18 bases separating them. The CDR3 protein is CASSSPSRTADNEQFF. The CDR3 DNA follows: TGTGCCAGCAGCTCTCCCAGTAGGACAGCAGACAATGAGCAGTTCTTC.